This T cell receptor beta chain was retrieved from a study of blood T cell repertoires in COVID-19. At the level of the study: Some COVID-19 samples were acute and others convalescent; all came from the United States, Italy and Spain. Sources were T cells, B-cell-depleted T cells, or PBMCs; the material itself was cDNA or gDNA.

Source study methods: Amplification with reference gene primers provided the estimates of nucleated cell counts. Clones were sequenced by immunoSEQ multiplex PCR, and TCRdb holds only the in-frame ones, with some missing. The DNA gave D and trimming, while V, J and clone size come from that table. The sample lists 60,000 to 90,000 clones, more than 65% occurring once. CDR1 is SGHDT and CDR2 is YYEEEE in the germline V gene. V was trimmed by 2 bases and J by 2 bases, leaving 7 bases between them. The CDR3 has 14 residues. This chain uses TRBV5-6 with TRBJ1-4; D unresolved. This clonotype was obtained from a woman in her forties or fifties with acute or convalescent COVID-19. The sample taken for sequencing was peripheral blood. In nucleotides, the CDR3 is TGTGCCAGCAGCTTTAAACAGACTAATGAAAAACTGTTTTTT. Its protein product is CASSFKQTNEKLFF.